This note documents a single TCR beta chain sequence. This specimen comes from a study of blood T cell repertoires in COVID-19. Study-level information: Samples of COVID-19 (acute and convalescent) were obtained from the United States, Italy and Spain. In each case, the material was cDNA or gDNA derived from T cells, B-cell-depleted T cells, or PBMCs.

Per the authors' pipeline: How many nucleated cells were present was estimated from reference gene primer amplification. Libraries were prepared by immunoSEQ multiplex PCR; TCRdb keeps only in-frame clonotypes and omits some of them. The V and J calls and the clone size are those of that table, but D and trimming were determined from the DNA. This table has approximately 170,000 clones, roughly 77% appearing once. The CDR3 is 13 amino acids. V was shortened by 2 bases and J by 2 bases, with 7 bases between the two germline ends. CDR1 and CDR2 from the germline V gene are SNHLY and FYNNEI. The TCR sequence derives from a human donor in a cohort sampled during active COVID-19. Material for sequencing was peripheral blood. This chain uses TRBV2 with TRBJ2-7, with D possibly being TRBD1 (6 bases). Here the CDR3 reads CASSEQGTYEQYF. The CDR3 DNA follows: TGTGCCAGCAGTGAACAGGGGACCTACGAGCAGTACTTC.